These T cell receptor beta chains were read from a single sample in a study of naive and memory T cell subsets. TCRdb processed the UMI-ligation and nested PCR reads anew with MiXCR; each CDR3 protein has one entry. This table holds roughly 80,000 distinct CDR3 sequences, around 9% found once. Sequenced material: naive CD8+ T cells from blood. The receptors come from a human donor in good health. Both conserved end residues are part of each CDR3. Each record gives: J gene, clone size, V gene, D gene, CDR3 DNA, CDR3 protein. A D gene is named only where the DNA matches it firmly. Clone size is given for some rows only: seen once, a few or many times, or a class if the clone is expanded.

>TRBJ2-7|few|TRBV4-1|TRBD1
TGCGCCAGCAGCCTAGAACAGGGGGCGCTTCCCGAGCAGTACTTC
CASSLEQGALPEQYF
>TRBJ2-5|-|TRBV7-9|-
TGTGCCAGCAGCTCGTTTCCGGACAGTTCAGAAGAGACCCAGTACTTC
CASSSFPDSSEETQYF
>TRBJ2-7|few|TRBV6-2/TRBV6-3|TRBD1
TGTGCCAGCAGTCACGAGGGACAGGGGGCGGGAGAGCAGTACTTC
CASSHEGQGAGEQYF
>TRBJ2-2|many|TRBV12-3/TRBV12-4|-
TGTGCCAGCAGTTTCCCGAACACCGGGGAGCTGTTTTTT
CASSFPNTGELFF
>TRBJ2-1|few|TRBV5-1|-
TGCGCCAGCAGTGGTGGGCCCTCCTACAATGAGCAGTTCTTC
CASSGGPSYNEQFF
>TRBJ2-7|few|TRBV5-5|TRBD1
TGTGCCAGCAGCACCCGACAGGGGGCCGGGGACGAGCAGTACTTC
CASSTRQGAGDEQYF
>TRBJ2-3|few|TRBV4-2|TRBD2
TGTGCCAGCAGCCAAGATTTCCCAGCGGGAGGAAGCTTAAACACAGATACGCAGTATTTT
CASSQDFPAGGSLNTDTQYF
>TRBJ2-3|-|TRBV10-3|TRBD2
TGTGCCATCAGTGACCCCAGCGGGGACCCAGATACGCAGTATTTT
CAISDPSGDPDTQYF
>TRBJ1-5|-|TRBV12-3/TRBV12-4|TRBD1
TGTGCCAGCAGTCACGACAGGGGGCCTAATCAGCCCCAGCATTTT
CASSHDRGPNQPQHF
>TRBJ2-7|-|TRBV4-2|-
TGTGCCAGCAGCCAAGGGAGCGAGCAGTACTTC
CASSQGSEQYF
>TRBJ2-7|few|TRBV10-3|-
TGTGCCATCAGTGAGTCAACTTTACGGCCCGAGCAGTACTTC
CAISESTLRPEQYF
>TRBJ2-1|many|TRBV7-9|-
TGTGCCAGCAGCTTCGGCTTGAATGAGCAGTTCTTC
CASSFGLNEQFF
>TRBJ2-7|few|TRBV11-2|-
TGTGCCAGCAGCTTATCGGCAGGGAAGTCCTACGAGCAGTACTTC
CASSLSAGKSYEQYF
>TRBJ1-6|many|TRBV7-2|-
TGTGCCAGCAGCTCCCCCAGACAGCACGGCAAAGGATCACCCCTCCACTTT
CASSSPRQHGKGSPLHF
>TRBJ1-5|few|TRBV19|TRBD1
TGTGCCAGTATGGGACAGGGGGCTCGGCAGCCCCAGCATTTT
CASMGQGARQPQHF
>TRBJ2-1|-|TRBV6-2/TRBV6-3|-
TGTGCCAGCACTTGGGACAATGAGCAGTTCTTC
CASTWDNEQFF
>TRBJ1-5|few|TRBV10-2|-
TGCGCCAGCAGTGACCAGGGAAGCAATCAGCCCCAGCATTTT
CASSDQGSNQPQHF
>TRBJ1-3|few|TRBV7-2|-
TGTGCCAGCAGCTTAGGGGTAACTGGAAACACCATATATTTT
CASSLGVTGNTIYF
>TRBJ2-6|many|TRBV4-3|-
TGCGCCAGCAGCCAAGATTCGATACAGGGTCTCGGGGCCAACGTCCTGACTTTC
CASSQDSIQGLGANVLTF
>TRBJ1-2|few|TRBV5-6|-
TGTGCCAGCAGAACAAGGGGGGACGGCTACACCTTC
CASRTRGDGYTF
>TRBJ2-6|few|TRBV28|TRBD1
TGTGCCAGCAGTTTATTTCCAGGGGGTACCTCTGGGGCCAACGTCCTGACTTTC
CASSLFPGGTSGANVLTF
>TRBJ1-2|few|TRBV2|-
TGTGCCAGCATGAAGGACAACTACTTC
CASMKDNYF
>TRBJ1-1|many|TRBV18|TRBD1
TGTGCCAGCTCACCAGCTACAGGGGATACTGAAGCTTTCTTT
CASSPATGDTEAFF
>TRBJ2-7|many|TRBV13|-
TGTGCCAGCAGCTTAGGCCGAGGCCCGAGGGCCGAGCAGTACTTC
CASSLGRGPRAEQYF
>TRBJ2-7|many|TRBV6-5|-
TGTGCCAGCAGTTACTCCATAGCCTACGAGCAGTACTTC
CASSYSIAYEQYF
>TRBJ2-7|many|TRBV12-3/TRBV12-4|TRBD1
TGTGCCAGCAGACCGGGACAGTCTTCCGAGCAGTACTTC
CASRPGQSSEQYF
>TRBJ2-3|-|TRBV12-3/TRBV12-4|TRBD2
TGTGCCAGCACCGAGAGGCCTAGCGGGATTTTCACAGATACGCAGTATTTT
CASTERPSGIFTDTQYF
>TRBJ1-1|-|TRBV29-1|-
TGCAGCGTTGGGGCCGGGGAGAACACTGAAGCTTTCTTT
CSVGAGENTEAFF
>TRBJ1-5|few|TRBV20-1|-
TGCAGTGCTAGGCCCGTTTATCGAAGACAGGATAGCAATCAGCCCCAGCATTTT
CSARPVYRRQDSNQPQHF
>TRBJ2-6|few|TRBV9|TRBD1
TGTGCCAGCAGCTACAACGGGCAGGGGGCAGCTGGGGCCAACGTCCTGACTTTC
CASSYNGQGAAGANVLTF
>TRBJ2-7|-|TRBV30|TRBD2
TGTGCCTGGAGTGGGACTAGCCCGAACGAGCAGTACTTC
CAWSGTSPNEQYF
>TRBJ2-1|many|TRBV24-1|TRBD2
TGTGCCACCAGTGATTTGACGATCGGGACTAGCGGGAACTACTACAATGAGCAGTTCTTC
CATSDLTIGTSGNYYNEQFF
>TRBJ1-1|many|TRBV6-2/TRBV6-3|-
TGTGCCAGCAGTTCTGTACAGTGGAACACTGAAGCTTTCTTT
CASSSVQWNTEAFF
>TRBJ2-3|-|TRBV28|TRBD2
TGTGCCAGCAGTTGGGTGACTAGCGGATCAGATACGCAGTATTTT
CASSWVTSGSDTQYF
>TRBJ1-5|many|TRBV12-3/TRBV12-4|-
TGTGCCAGCACCCAAGGTGTCAGCAATCAGCCCCAGCATTTT
CASTQGVSNQPQHF
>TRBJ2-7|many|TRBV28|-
TGTGCCAGCAGTTTTGCCCCCACGACTCGGGAGCAGTACTTC
CASSFAPTTREQYF
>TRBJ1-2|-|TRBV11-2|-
TGTGCCAGCAGCCTCCTGGGTCCGGAAGCTAAATATGGCTACACCTTC
CASSLLGPEAKYGYTF
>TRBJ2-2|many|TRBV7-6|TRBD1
TGTGCCAGCAGCCATCCTGAACAGGGGGCAGTGAACACCGGGGAGCTGTTTTTT
CASSHPEQGAVNTGELFF
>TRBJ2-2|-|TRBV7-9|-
TGTGCCAGCAGCTTAACGGACGAGGAACGCACCGGGGAGCTGTTTTTT
CASSLTDEERTGELFF
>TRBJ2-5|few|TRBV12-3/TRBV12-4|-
TGTGCCAGCAGCGGGCCTGCACTCCAAGAGACCCAGTACTTC
CASSGPALQETQYF
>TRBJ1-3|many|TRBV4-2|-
TGTGCCAGCAGCCAAGGATCGAGCTCTGGAAACACCATATATTTT
CASSQGSSSGNTIYF